The 10 T cell receptor beta chains listed next were all sequenced from one sample in a study of PD-L1 blockade in urothelial cancer. Sequencing used immunoSEQ multiplex PCR; TCRdb keeps in-frame clones, though not all of them. This sample carries approximately 50,000 clones, about four fifths of them seen once, and the ten largest clones take 1% to 1.5%. Time point denoted: pretreatment peripheral blood. The sample was PBMCs, taken around atezolizumab (anti-PD-L1) treatment. These receptor sequences come from a man in his fifties with urothelial cancer.

The genes are TRBV6-5 and TRBJ2-2; D may be TRBD2 (6 bases). The length of the CDR3 is 16 residues. Trimming shortened V by 2 bases and J by 0 bases, and 10 bases separated the two germline ends. Germline CDR1 and CDR2: MNHEY and SVGAGI. The CDR3 sequence: CASSYGRLANTGELFF. For the CDR3, the DNA is TGTGCCAGCAGTTACGGTCGACTAGCGAACACCGGGGAGCTGTTTTTT.

The chain recombines TRBV27 with TRBJ2-5, with D possibly being TRBD2 (5 bases). Germline V gene lookup returns CDR1 MNHEY and CDR2 SMNVEV (reference sequence). The CDR3 is 16 residues long. Trimming pared 6 bases from V and 2 bases from J, leaving 19 bases between. The CDR3 sequence: CASRHTKGVLQETQYF. DNA of the CDR3: TGTGCCAGCAGGCACACCAAGGGAGTATTACAAGAGACCCAGTACTTC.

The chain carries TRBV6-6 and TRBJ2-1; D unclear. This CDR3 has 14 amino acids. V was shortened by 0 bases and J by 7 bases, with 10 bases between the two germline ends. Per germline, CDR1 MNHNY and CDR2 SVGAGI (reference sequence). CDR3 nucleotide sequence: TGTGCCAGCAGTTACTCTACCGCGTGGAATGAGCAGTTCTTC. Encoded protein: CASSYSTAWNEQFF.

The rearrangement joins TRBV6-6 to TRBJ2-5; TRBD1 might be the D (6 bases). The last part of the DNA fits TRBJ2-7 better; the J call may be wrong. CDR1 and CDR2 (germline): MNHNY, SVGAGI (reference sequence). This CDR3 region has 15 residues. The CDR3 spells CASSYSRGSTYEQYF. DNA of the CDR3: TGTGCCAGCAGTTACTCTAGGGGGTCCACCTACGAGCAGTACTTC.

This clone showed up just a few times. The V call is TRBV5-1, the J call TRBJ1-1; 7 positions agree with TRBD1. The CDR3 length is 20 residues. Unmatched junction bases numbered 20, after V lost 2 bases and J lost 1 base. The germline CDR1 and CDR2 sequences are SGHRS and YFSETQ. This CDR3 is CASSFEKTVRQGSSNTEAFF. The CDR3, as DNA: TGCGCCAGCAGCTTCGAGAAGACTGTCAGACAGGGATCATCGAACACTGAAGCTTTCTTT.

The chain joins TRBV5-6 to TRBJ2-1; tentative D call: TRBD2 (6 bases). V was pared by 2 bases and J by 5 bases, with 11 bases between. The CDR3 is 14 amino acids. The germline V gene encodes CDR1 SGHDT and CDR2 YYEEEE. The CDR3 region has the DNA TGTGCCAGCAGCTTCCGGACTATCCACAATGAGCAGTTCTTC. Its translation: CASSFRTIHNEQFF.

V is TRBV7-8 and J is TRBJ2-7; 12 positions match TRBD2. With V trimmed by 5 bases and J by 3 bases, 2 bases remained unmatched. Germline lookup yields CDR1 SGHVS and CDR2 FQNEAQ. There are 14 residues in the CDR3. In DNA form, the CDR3 reads TGTGCCAGCAGCAAGACTAGCGGGGGCTACGAGCAGTACTTC. It yields the protein CASSKTSGGYEQYF.

V and J are TRBV28 and TRBJ1-2; 8 bases match TRBD1. J was trimmed by 2 bases and V by 7 bases; bases with no gene match: 9. The germline CDR1 and CDR2 sequences are MDHEN and SYDVKM. CDR3 length: 15 amino acids. CDR3 residues: CASKTPAGGNYGYTF. For the CDR3, the DNA is TGTGCCAGCAAGACCCCGGCAGGGGGCAACTATGGCTACACCTTC.

The chain couples TRBV9 to TRBJ2-1; TRBD1 is a possible D gene (6 bases). Germline assignment: CDR1 SGDLS and CDR2 YYNGEE. The V end was cut by 4 bases, the J end by 1 base, with 15 bases between. There are 16 residues in the CDR3. CDR3 bases: TGTGCCAGCAGCTTAAGTGGGGACACTTCCTACAATGAGCAGTTCTTC. This sequence encodes CASSLSGDTSYNEQFF.

The chain couples TRBV9 to TRBJ2-7, with TRBD2 as a possible D gene (5 bases). V lost 0 bases, J lost 6 bases, and 16 bases lay in between. This CDR3 contains 15 residues. Germline V lookup: CDR1 SGDLS, CDR2 YYNGEE. CDR3: CASSVGTESGSEQYF. In DNA form, the CDR3 reads TGTGCCAGCAGCGTAGGGACTGAGAGTGGAAGCGAGCAGTACTTC.